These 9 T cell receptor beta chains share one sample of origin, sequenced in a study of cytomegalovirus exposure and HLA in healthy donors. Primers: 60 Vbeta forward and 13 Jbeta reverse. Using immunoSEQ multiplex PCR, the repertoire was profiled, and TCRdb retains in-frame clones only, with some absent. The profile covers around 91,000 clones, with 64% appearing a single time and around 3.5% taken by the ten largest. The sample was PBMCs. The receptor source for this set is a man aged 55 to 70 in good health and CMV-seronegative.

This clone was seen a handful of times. DNA for the CDR3: TGCGCCAGCAGCTTGACTCCAGGGGGCGGTATGGACTATGGCTACACCTTC. Its protein product is CASSLTPGGGMDYGYTF. V usage is TRBV5-1 and J usage is TRBJ1-2; 8 nucleotides line up with TRBD1. This CDR3 comprises 17 residues. Germline V gene sequence: CDR1 SGHRS, CDR2 YFSETQ. V dropped 1 base and J dropped 3; count of bases not matched to a gene: 11.

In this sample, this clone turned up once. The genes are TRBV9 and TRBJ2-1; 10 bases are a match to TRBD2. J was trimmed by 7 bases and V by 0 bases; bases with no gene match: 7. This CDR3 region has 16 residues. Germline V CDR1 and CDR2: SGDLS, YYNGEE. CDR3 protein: CASSVVSGGARNEQFF. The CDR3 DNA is TGTGCCAGCAGCGTAGTAAGCGGGGGGGCTAGGAATGAGCAGTTCTTC.

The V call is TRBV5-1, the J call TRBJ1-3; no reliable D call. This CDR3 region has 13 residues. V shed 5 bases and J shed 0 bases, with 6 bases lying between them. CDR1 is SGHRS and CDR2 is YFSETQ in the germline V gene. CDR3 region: CASRPGSGNTIYF. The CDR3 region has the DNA TGCGCCAGCAGACCGGGCTCTGGAAACACCATATATTTT.

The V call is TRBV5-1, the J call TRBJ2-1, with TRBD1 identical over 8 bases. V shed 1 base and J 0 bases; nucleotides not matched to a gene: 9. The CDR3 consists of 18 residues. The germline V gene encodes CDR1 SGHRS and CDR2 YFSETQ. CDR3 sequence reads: CASSLMPGGRSSYNEQFF. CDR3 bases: TGCGCCAGCAGCTTGATGCCAGGGGGCCGCAGCTCCTACAATGAGCAGTTCTTC.

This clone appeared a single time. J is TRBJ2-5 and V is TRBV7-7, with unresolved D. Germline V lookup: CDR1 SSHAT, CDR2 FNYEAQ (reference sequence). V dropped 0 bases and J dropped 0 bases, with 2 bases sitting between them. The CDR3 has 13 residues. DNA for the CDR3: TGTGCCAGCAGCTTAGCCTACCAAGAGACCCAGTACTTC. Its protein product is CASSLAYQETQYF. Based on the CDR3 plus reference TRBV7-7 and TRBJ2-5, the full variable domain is GAGVSQSPRYKVTKRGQDVTLRCDPISSHATLYWYQQALGQGPEFLTYFNYEAQPDKSGLPSDRFSAERPEGSISTLTIQRTEQRDSAMYRCASSLAYQETQYFGPGTRLLVL.

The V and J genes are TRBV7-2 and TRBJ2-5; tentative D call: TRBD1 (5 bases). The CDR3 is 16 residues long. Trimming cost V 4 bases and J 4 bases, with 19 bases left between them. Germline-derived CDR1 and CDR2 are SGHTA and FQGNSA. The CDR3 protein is CASSSPSRGGVETQYF. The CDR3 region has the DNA TGTGCCAGCAGCTCACCGAGTAGGGGCGGTGTAGAGACCCAGTACTTC.

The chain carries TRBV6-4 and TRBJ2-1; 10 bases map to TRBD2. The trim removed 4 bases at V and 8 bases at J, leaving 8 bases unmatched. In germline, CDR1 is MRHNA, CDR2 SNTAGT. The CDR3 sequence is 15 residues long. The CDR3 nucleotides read TGTGCCAGCAGTGCCGGGACTAGCGAGGGCGATGAGCAGTTCTTC. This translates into CASSAGTSEGDEQFF.

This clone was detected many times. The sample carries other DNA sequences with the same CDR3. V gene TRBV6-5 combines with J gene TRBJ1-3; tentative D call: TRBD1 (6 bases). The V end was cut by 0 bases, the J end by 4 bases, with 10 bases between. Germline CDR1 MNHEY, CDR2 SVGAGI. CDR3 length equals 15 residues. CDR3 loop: CASSYSRRGGNTIYF. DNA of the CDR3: TGTGCCAGCAGTTACTCTCGCAGGGGCGGAAACACCATATATTTT.

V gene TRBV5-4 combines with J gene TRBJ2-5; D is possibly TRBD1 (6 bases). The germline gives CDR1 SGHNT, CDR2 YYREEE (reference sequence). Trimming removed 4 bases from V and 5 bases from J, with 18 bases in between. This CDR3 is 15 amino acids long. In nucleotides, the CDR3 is TGTGCCAGCAGCCCCCCGCCAGGGGCAGGGGAGACCCAGTACTTC. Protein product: CASSPPPGAGETQYF.